One T cell receptor (beta chain) is described in this entry. Its antigen is unknown. The sample comes from a study of T cell responses to AZD1222 COVID-19 vaccine. Study-wide findings and caveats: The donors showed a predominance of white British ancestry and of females, with possible underestimation of clonal diversity. Samples come after the peak T cell response, not at day 14. Just a handful of people given AZD1222 tested seropositive at baseline.

Here immunoSEQ multiplex PCR was the method, and the copy in TCRdb shows in-frame clones only, minus some. The table records 120,000 or so clones, approximately 92% of them present only once. Germline CDR1 and CDR2: SNHLY and FYNNEI. This CDR3 contains 16 residues. V lost 5 bases and J lost 2, with 15 bases in between. This chain connects TRBV2 to TRBJ1-4; the D gene is possibly TRBD1 (6 bases). The sample here was peripheral blood, taken on day 0 of AZD1222 vaccination. This TCR derives from an adult in good health. This CDR3 is CASSRRGLRTNEKLFF. DNA for the CDR3: TGTGCCAGCAGTCGCAGGGGTTTGCGGACTAATGAAAAACTGTTTTTT.